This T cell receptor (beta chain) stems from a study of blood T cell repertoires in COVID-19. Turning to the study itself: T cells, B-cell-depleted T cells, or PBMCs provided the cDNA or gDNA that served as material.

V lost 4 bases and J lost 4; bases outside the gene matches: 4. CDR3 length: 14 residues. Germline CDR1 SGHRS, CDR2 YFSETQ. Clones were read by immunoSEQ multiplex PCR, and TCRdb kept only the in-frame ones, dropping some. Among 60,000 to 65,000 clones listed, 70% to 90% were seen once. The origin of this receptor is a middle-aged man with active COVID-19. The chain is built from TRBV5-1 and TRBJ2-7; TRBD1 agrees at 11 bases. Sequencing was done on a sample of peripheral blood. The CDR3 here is CASSGQGAGYEQYF. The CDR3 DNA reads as TGCGCCAGCAGCGGACAGGGGGCTGGATACGAGCAGTACTTC.